Here is one T cell receptor beta chain with its context. The V gene's germline CDR1 is SGHKS and CDR2 YYEKEE (reference sequence). The CDR3 length is 17 residues. Trimming shortened V by 0 bases and J by 1 base, and 16 bases separated the two germline ends. The sample is drawn from a study of radiotherapy plus CTLA-4 blockade in lung cancer. Across the whole study: With 31% of patients having disease control, objective responses were seen in 15% to 20%.

Those with chemo-refractory metastatic non-small-cell lung cancer were treated with focal radiation combined with CTLA-4 blockade using ipilimumab. TCRdb keeps only in-frame clones here, not all; method: immunoSEQ multiplex PCR. The table records roughly 59,000 clones, approximately 65% of them present only once. This TCR was sampled from a human donor with non-small cell lung cancer whose response to radiotherapy plus ipilimumab could not be evaluated. Sample: peripheral blood, taken from a patient treated with radiotherapy plus ipilimumab. The V and J genes are TRBV5-5 and TRBJ1-2; D remains ambiguous. The CDR3 region is CASSLGPNRHINYGYTF. The CDR3 DNA follows: TGTGCCAGCAGCTTGGGCCCCAACAGACATATTAACTATGGCTACACCTTC.